This TCR beta chain was documented in a study of OX40 agonist ivuxolimab in advanced cancers. Study observations and caveats: Relative to CD4+, CD8+ T cells held more expanded clones on average.

Sequencing used immunoSEQ multiplex PCR; TCRdb keeps in-frame clones, though not all of them. Altogether 90,000 to 100,000 clones are present, more than 85% being singletons, with the ten largest covering about 0.82%. The CDR3 totals 11 residues. Germline V gene data show CDR1 as SNHLY and CDR2 as FYNNEI. Trimming shortened V by 10 bases and J by 8 bases, and 11 bases separated the two germline ends. About this clone itself: Its target is not known.

The sample consisted of CD4+ or CD8+ T cells sorted from blood, taken in a trial of the OX40 agonist ivuxolimab. The chain has TRBV2 and TRBJ1-4; D is unresolved. The sequence derives from an adult with an advanced solid tumor such as melanoma, head and neck, liver or kidney cancer. This CDR3 is CATQMEEKLFF. The CDR3 nucleotides are TGTGCCACCCAAATGGAGGAAAAACTGTTTTTT.